One T cell receptor (beta chain) is described in this entry. This clone occurred once. Its antigen target is currently unknown. Per-base quality was not reported, and no clone a single base away is much larger than it. Library construction relied on the immunoSEQ multiplex PCR assay. A mixture of 60 forward primers for TCR Vbeta segments and 13 reverse primers for TCR Jbeta segments was used in the multiplex PCR. The CDR3 region of rearranged TCR beta genes was amplified from genomic DNA by a multiplex PCR assay. The Illumina HiSeq System was used to sequence the amplified TCR beta libraries as 87-base-pair reads. The original pipeline was this. A later analysis tallied 70 million to 100 million unique TCR beta chains across the 550 to 850 repertoires, and approximately 12 million of those chains were shared by two or more donors. Raw reads were error-corrected and collapsed into unique sequences with a nearest-neighbor algorithm that merged closely related sequences to remove PCR and sequencing errors. CDR3 sequences were aligned to IMGT reference sequences to assign V, D and J gene segments. For a sequence to be retained, a match of at least six nucleotides was required to both a V gene segment and a J gene segment. Rearrangements were called productive when the CDR3 lacked stop codons and stayed in frame with V and J; all others were non-productive. CDR3 was defined according to IMGT convention as the region running from the second conserved V-encoded cysteine to the conserved J-encoded phenylalanine. The earlier analysis of some 600 of the donors excluded sequences that lacked an unambiguous match to a single V gene segment. In an earlier analysis of some 590 of the donors, a V segment was called functional when productive rearrangements were above 56.7%, and segregating when the standard deviation between donors exceeded 5%. A statistical classification framework was built to diagnose cytomegalovirus status from the catalog of TCR beta chain sequences. In a later analysis, V and J genes were assigned by comparing TCR nucleotide sequences against IMGT/GENE-DB human TR gene sequences. The TCRdist pipeline was used in a later analysis to assign CDR3 sequences and most-parsimonious VDJ recombination scenarios. A later analysis defined each TCR beta chain by its CDR3 amino acid sequence plus V-gene family, and excluded reads lacking a unique V-gene family. To address suspected cross-contamination and a sequencing artifact, a later analysis removed roughly 640 highly shared, low-generation-probability nucleotide sequences. In a later analysis, a clonal expansion index was calculated for each public chain from normalized within-repertoire ranks of inferred template counts. In a later analysis, generation probabilities were computed using a VDJ recombination model fitted to out-of-frame rearrangements, and the results were checked against IGoR. Hypergeometric tests were used in a later analysis to score TCR-TCR, TCR-HLA and TCR-CMV co-occurrence, with a repertoire-size bias correction applied to the TCR pairs. To estimate false discovery rates, a later analysis permuted the HLA or CMV assignments 20 times. In a later analysis, co-occurring TCRs were grouped using DBSCAN, with TCRdist sequence similarity added in when clustering inside HLA-allele-positive subsets. Co-occurrence clustering excluded repertoires with fewer than 30,000 or more than 120,000 public chains, plus five with anomalous nucleotide sharing. TCRdb holds this immuneACCESS table with in-frame rearrangements only. Some clones are missing; in checked studies, unresolved V genes explain under half, and the rest has no known cause. The V and J calls and clone size were taken over from that table, and D and trimming were inferred from the DNA. The table for this sample lists under 200,000 clones; more than 65% of them were counted only once. Clones ranked in the top ten supply approximately 1.8% of the sample.

The cohort comprised around 700 healthy bone marrow donors. At the time of sampling, all cohort members were nominally healthy, though unrecorded immune exposures were likely present. The donor tested CMV seronegative and was one of the 352 seronegative cohort members. A peripheral blood sample was provided by each donor, and peripheral blood mononuclear cells were used for TCR beta sequencing. Genomic DNA was extracted from the blood cell samples with the Qiagen DNeasy Blood Extraction Kit. Taken from cysteine to phenylalanine, the CDR3 has 17 residues. The read is trimmed to its CDR3 DNA, 51 bases read in frame from base 1. The CDR1 and CDR2 encoded by the germline V gene are KGHSH and LQKENI. Here V drops 1 base and J drops 2 bases, and the junction holds 5 bases not matched to any gene. The data are from a study of cytomegalovirus exposure and HLA in healthy donors (dated by TCRdb to 2017 to 2019). Context from the whole study: An earlier analysis of approximately 590 of the donors reported approximately 300 Gb of sequence data and some 120 million unique TCR beta sequences from 150 million to 200 million T cells. An early release that covered roughly 600 HLA-typed donors contained approximately 300 gigabases of sequencing data and about 93 million unique TCR sequences. Among the approximately 400 genotyped donors, more than 70% belonged to the genetic ancestry cluster associated with self-reported Caucasian donors. The study aimed to test whether cataloging public T cell receptors could reveal signatures of past pathogen exposure. Using immunosequencing, the study profiled T cell repertoires from about 620 subjects and related those repertoires to cytomegalovirus serostatus. Along with the roughly 670-subject first cohort, a separate validation cohort of some 130 different subjects was used. To predict cytomegalovirus infection status, the study brought together high-throughput TCR immunosequencing, statistical association of individual TCRs with disease status, and machine learning. In a later analysis, previously published TCR beta repertoires from about 640 donors were re-analyzed and high-resolution HLA genotyping was added so that TCR occurrence patterns could be studied. Rather than drawing on any new phenotypic data, the later analysis identified candidate immune exposures from TCR beta sequences and the way those sequences occurred across donors. In an earlier analysis of 500 to 650 of the donors, high-throughput TCR beta sequencing was used to judge whether each TCR beta V gene segment behaved as functional or pseudogenic. Donor age, sex, ethnicity and CMV serostatus were collected together with the repertoire data. A later genetic analysis used genome-wide SNP genotypes for about 65% of the roughly 670 donors, treating that subset as a discovery cohort. Every repertoire in the discovery cohort had been generated on one and the same sequencing platform. HLA typing covered class I and class II loci at four-digit resolution. The number of typed donors differed by locus: roughly 620-640 for A, B, C, DRB1 and DQB1; 522 for DQA1; roughly 600 for DPA1; and about 450 for DPB1. Roughly five DR-DQ haplotypes were treated as single units for association and clustering because of strong linkage in the cohort. Among 300 to 500 genotyped donors of the cohort, an average of roughly 230,000 unique TCR beta nucleotide sequences was sequenced per donor, of which approximately 18% were non-productive.

Broad study findings and their caveats: A total of fewer than 200 TCR beta chains were listed by the study as associated with cytomegalovirus. The only immune exposure information available for the cohort was CMV serostatus. A later analysis found that TCR association rates varied across HLA loci, with DRB1 alleles showing the most associated TCRs and HLA-C alleles the fewest. V-gene and J-gene trimming of TCR beta chains was associated with a missense DCLRE1C variant in a later genetic analysis, and the association was replicated in an independent cohort. A further reported finding was that TCR beta sequences accurately predicted the HLA-A and HLA-B alleles for most subjects in the first cohort. In an earlier analysis of over 550 of the donors, most TCR beta V segments were observed in productive rearrangements about 90% or about 30% of the time, broadly matching IMGT annotations. Because HLA typing was missing for some donors at each locus, association tests included only the typed subset. The authors suggested that the approach could potentially be extended to other disease states and immunological phenotypes. In a later genetic analysis, fewer N-insertions in productive TCRs were reported among donors in an Asian-associated ancestry cluster than the approximately 710-donor mean. Compared with equally common non-associated chains, HLA-associated TCR beta chains in a later analysis were more clonally expanded and had lower generation probabilities. In vitro tests confirmed that a few of the cytomegalovirus-associated TCR beta chains recognize cytomegalovirus antigens. According to a later analysis, parvovirus B19, influenza, CMV and Epstein-Barr virus appeared linked to several top co-occurrence clusters. Roughly uniform sequencing depth across donors was assumed in presence/absence analyses, although this assumption may not hold. Strong co-occurrence of HLA alleles, especially DR and DQ, made assigning TCR associations to individual alleles difficult. Across donors, most TCR sequences were observed very rarely, whereas some public TCRs were present in many individuals. Because counts were too low, about 15 rarely observed V segments, including chromosome 9 orphons, were left out of the earlier analysis of over 550 of the donors. A group of highly shared sequence variants was considered likely to be a technical artifact of the sequencing pipeline. In both the original and validation cohorts, the classifier was reported to diagnose cytomegalovirus status with high specificity and sensitivity. Linkage disequilibrium might explain the correlated functional status among segregating V segments, but an unknown experimental factor could not be ruled out. This cohort had only TCR beta chains sequenced, and the lack of alpha or paired-chain data limited which features could be detected. Because the 87-base-pair reads could not distinguish some IMGT-functional V segments, including TRBV6-2 and TRBV6-3, those segments were excluded. Most CMV-associated TCR beta chains appeared to be HLA-restricted in a later analysis, and the HLA associations seemed to be driven largely by CMV exposure. At a false discovery rate of 0.05, a later analysis linked about 17,000 TCR beta sequences to specific HLA alleles.

The specimen sequenced was PBMCs. The chain links TRBV18 with TRBJ1-1, and 12 junction bases match TRBD1. The TCR comes from a woman aged 30 to 39 in good health and CMV-seronegative. The DNA sequence is TGTGCCAGCTCACCACTCTTCGGGACAGGGGGCAACACTGAAGCTTTCTTT. It translates to CASSPLFGTGGNTEAFF. The CDR3 plus the reference TRBV18 and TRBJ1-1 genes for the other parts give the full variable domain: NAGVMQNPRHLVRRRGQEARLRCSPMKGHSHVYWYRQLPEEGLKFMVYLQKENIIDESGMPKERFSAEFPKEGPSILRIQQVVRGDSAAYFCASSPLFGTGGNTEAFFGQGTRLTVV.